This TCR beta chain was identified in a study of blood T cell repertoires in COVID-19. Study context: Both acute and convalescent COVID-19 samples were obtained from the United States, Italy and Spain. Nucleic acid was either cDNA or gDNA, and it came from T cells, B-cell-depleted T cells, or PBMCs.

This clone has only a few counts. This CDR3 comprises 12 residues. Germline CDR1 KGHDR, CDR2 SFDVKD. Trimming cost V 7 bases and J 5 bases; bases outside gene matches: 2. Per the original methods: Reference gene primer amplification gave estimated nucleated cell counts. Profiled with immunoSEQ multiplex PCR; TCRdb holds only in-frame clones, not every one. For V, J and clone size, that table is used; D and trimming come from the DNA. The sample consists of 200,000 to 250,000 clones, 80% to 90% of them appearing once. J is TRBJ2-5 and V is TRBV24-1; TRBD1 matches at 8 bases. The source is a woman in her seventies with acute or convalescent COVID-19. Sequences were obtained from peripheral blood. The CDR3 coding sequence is TGTGCCACCAGCAGGGGGCGCGAGACCCAGTACTTC. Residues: CATSRGRETQYF.